Listed below are T cell receptor beta chains from one sample, sequenced in a study of patients and donors after allogeneic stem cell transplantation. TCRdb used MiXCR to reprocess the RT-PCR reads, holding one entry per CDR3 protein. The table lists more than 850,000 distinct CDR3 sequences, more than 15% of them singletons. The sequencing sample was made of blood, either unsorted or a sorted T cell fraction (not recorded which). All receptors derive from a human donor who was either an allogeneic HSCT recipient or a stem cell or donor lymphocyte infusion donor (not recorded which). It is not recorded whose cells these are; they may come from a transplant donor. Both conserved end residues are part of each CDR3. The D gene is left open where the match is weak. Size is omitted from some rows. Given values are once, few, many or a class for expanded clones.

d_gene	v_gene	j_gene	len	abundance	CDR3aa	CDR3nt
NA	TRBV12-3/TRBV12-4	TRBJ2-3	14	many	CASSPHRGTDTQYF	TGTGCCAGCAGTCCACACAGGGGCACAGATACGCAGTATTTT
TRBD2	TRBV12-5	TRBJ2-1	18	NA	CASGLAGGTSGFYNEQFF	TGTGCTAGTGGTTTAGCCGGGGGGACTAGCGGGTTCTACAATGAGCAGTTCTTC
NA	TRBV7-9	TRBJ1-5	15	few	CASSLDSPGNQPQHF	TGTGCCAGCAGCTTAGATTCCCCGGGCAATCAGCCCCAGCATTTT
TRBD2	TRBV20-1	TRBJ2-1	16	few	CSAREIWTSGLNEQFF	TGCAGTGCTAGAGAGATTTGGACTAGCGGCCTCAATGAGCAGTTCTTC
TRBD1	TRBV9	TRBJ1-3	15	few	CASSEAKGQGTTIYF	TGTGCCAGCAGCGAGGCGAAGGGACAGGGGACCACCATATATTTT
TRBD2	TRBV2	TRBJ2-1	15	NA	CASSEGTSGRAEQFF	TGTGCCAGCAGTGAGGGGACTAGCGGGAGAGCTGAGCAGTTCTTC
NA	TRBV4-1	TRBJ2-3	15	NA	CASSQGTTYTDTQYF	TGCGCCAGCAGCCAAGGGACGACCTACACAGATACGCAGTATTTT
NA	TRBV7-3	TRBJ2-7	13	few	CASSITDSYEQYF	TGTGCCAGCAGCATTACAGATTCTTACGAGCAGTACTTC
NA	TRBV5-1	TRBJ2-2	15	NA	CASRASAANTGELFF	TGCGCCAGCAGGGCTAGCGCTGCGAACACCGGGGAGCTGTTTTTT
NA	TRBV12-3/TRBV12-4	TRBJ2-2	16	NA	CASRKTGTANTGELFF	TGTGCCAGCAGAAAAACCGGGACGGCGAACACCGGGGAGCTGTTTTTT
NA	TRBV20-1	TRBJ2-1	12	NA	CSADRQNNEQFF	TGCAGTGCTGATAGACAGAACAATGAGCAGTTCTTC
NA	TRBV20-1	TRBJ2-5	16	NA	CSAREAGSPLGETQYF	TGCAGTGCTAGAGAGGCGGGCTCCCCACTGGGAGAGACCCAGTACTTC
NA	TRBV20-1	TRBJ1-5	14	NA	CSAVGGSRNQPQHF	TGCAGTGCAGTGGGGGGGTCCCGCAATCAGCCCCAGCATTTT
NA	TRBV12-3/TRBV12-4	TRBJ1-1	14	many	CASSRGRGNTEAFF	TGTGCCAGCAGCCGCGGCAGGGGGAACACTGAAGCTTTCTTT
TRBD1	TRBV12-3/TRBV12-4	TRBJ1-2	16	NA	CASSFLAGTGTLGYTF	TGTGCCAGCAGTTTTCTCGCCGGGACAGGGACCCTAGGCTACACCTTC
NA	TRBV12-3/TRBV12-4	TRBJ1-5	14	many	CASSIDRLNQPQHF	TGTGCCAGCAGCATCGACAGGCTCAATCAGCCCCAGCATTTT
NA	TRBV7-9	TRBJ2-1	17	NA	CASSFLFHAVFYNEQFF	TGTGCCAGCAGCTTTTTATTTCATGCAGTTTTCTACAATGAGCAGTTCTTC
NA	TRBV7-9	TRBJ1-2	14	NA	CASSQRTENYGYTF	TGTGCCAGCAGCCAAAGGACGGAGAACTATGGCTACACCTTC
NA	TRBV12-3/TRBV12-4	TRBJ1-5	17	many	CASSHDSRLGRNQPQHF	TGTGCCAGCAGCCATGATAGTCGGTTGGGTCGCAATCAGCCCCAGCATTTT
NA	TRBV29-1	TRBJ1-2	11	NA	CSVEGRVGYTF	TGCAGCGTTGAAGGCAGGGTTGGCTACACCTTC
NA	TRBV7-9	TRBJ2-7	15	many	CASTPRGRGAYEQYF	TGTGCCAGCACTCCTCGTGGTAGGGGAGCTTACGAGCAGTACTTC
TRBD1	TRBV7-2	TRBJ1-3	15	few	CASSVGTASGNTIYF	TGTGCCAGCAGCGTCGGGACAGCCTCTGGAAACACCATATATTTT
NA	TRBV20-1	TRBJ1-2	14	few	CSALGRYSNYGYTF	TGCAGTGCATTGGGACGGTATTCTAACTATGGCTACACCTTC
NA	TRBV7-9	TRBJ2-7	16	NA	CASSLDGQPLTYEQYF	TGTGCCAGCAGCTTAGATGGACAGCCCCTTACTTACGAGCAGTACTTC
TRBD1	TRBV7-2	TRBJ1-3	15	NA	CASSLEGARGNTIYF	TGTGCCAGCAGCTTAGAGGGGGCACGAGGAAACACCATATATTTT
NA	TRBV7-2	TRBJ2-1	9	NA	CASRGKQFF	TGTGCCAGCAGGGGAAAGCAGTTCTTC
TRBD2	TRBV9	TRBJ2-7	16	NA	CASSAQSLAGVGEQYF	TGTGCCAGCAGCGCCCAGTCCCTAGCGGGAGTTGGCGAGCAGTACTTC
NA	TRBV5-5	TRBJ2-1	14	few	CASSLELALGEQFF	TGTGCCAGCAGCTTGGAGTTAGCCCTCGGTGAGCAGTTCTTC
NA	TRBV14	TRBJ2-1	14	few	CASSPWDFNNEQFF	TGTGCCAGCAGCCCTTGGGACTTCAACAATGAGCAGTTCTTC
TRBD1	TRBV29-1	TRBJ1-1	12	many	CSANYRGTEAFF	TGCAGCGCAAACTACAGGGGTACTGAAGCTTTCTTT
TRBD1	TRBV25-1	TRBJ2-3	16	NA	CASSEFVGGEGDTQYF	TGTGCCAGCAGTGAATTTGTAGGGGGCGAGGGAGATACGCAGTATTTT
TRBD2	TRBV5-1	TRBJ2-3	14	NA	CASRTSGSEDTQYF	TGCGCCAGCAGGACTAGCGGGAGTGAAGATACGCAGTATTTT
NA	TRBV27	TRBJ2-5	12	NA	CASRGLSETQYF	TGTGCCAGTAGAGGACTTTCAGAGACCCAGTACTTC
NA	TRBV2	TRBJ2-5	11	NA	CANTLQETQYF	TGTGCCAACACCCTCCAAGAGACCCAGTACTTC
NA	TRBV12-5	TRBJ2-7	13	few	CASGAPGTYEQYF	TGTGCTAGTGGTGCCCCCGGCACCTACGAGCAGTACTTC
TRBD2	TRBV7-8	TRBJ2-3	15	many	CASSSGLAGSDTQYF	TGTGCCAGCAGTTCGGGACTAGCGGGGTCAGATACGCAGTATTTT
NA	TRBV5-1	TRBJ2-2	15	many	CASSLRGANTGELFF	TGCGCCAGCAGCTTGCGTGGGGCGAACACCGGGGAGCTGTTTTTT
NA	TRBV12-3/TRBV12-4	TRBJ2-3	15	NA	CASSLEIGFTDTQYF	TGTGCCAGCAGTTTAGAGATCGGGTTTACAGATACGCAGTATTTT
NA	TRBV12-3/TRBV12-4	TRBJ2-3	14	NA	CASSHGSPTDTQYF	TGTGCCAGCAGCCACGGGAGCCCCACAGATACGCAGTATTTT
NA	TRBV18	TRBJ2-5	16	NA	CASSPQAILTEETQYF	TGTGCCAGCTCACCGCAAGCGATCCTGACAGAAGAGACCCAGTACTTC
NA	TRBV3-1	TRBJ2-7	16	few	CASSQDGSPHTYEQYF	TGTGCCAGCAGCCAAGATGGCAGTCCCCATACCTACGAGCAGTACTTC
TRBD1	TRBV18	TRBJ1-3	18	NA	CASSPQGRGRSSGNTIYF	TGTGCCAGCTCACCTCAGGGGAGGGGGCGAAGCTCTGGAAACACCATATATTTT
TRBD2	TRBV29-1	TRBJ2-7	12	NA	CSVGGDYYEQYF	TGCAGCGTTGGGGGGGACTACTACGAGCAGTACTTC
NA	TRBV28	TRBJ2-5	12	few	CASRTERETQYF	TGTGCCAGCAGGACGGAAAGGGAGACCCAGTACTTC
TRBD2	TRBV20-1	TRBJ2-7	14	NA	CSASYLAGSYEQYF	TGCAGTGCTTCCTACCTAGCGGGGTCCTACGAGCAGTACTTC
NA	TRBV7-9	TRBJ2-1	16	NA	CASSFLRGEKSDEQFF	TGTGCCAGCAGCTTCCTTAGGGGGGAGAAGTCAGATGAGCAGTTCTTC
NA	TRBV7-3	TRBJ2-7	14	NA	CASSNYRFYYEQYF	TGTGCCAGCAGCAATTACAGGTTTTACTACGAGCAGTACTTC
TRBD1	TRBV7-8	TRBJ2-7	15	NA	CASSLASGTGYEQYF	TGTGCCAGCAGCTTAGCGAGTGGGACAGGGTACGAGCAGTACTTC
NA	TRBV7-9	TRBJ2-7	13	few	CASSWAQTHEQYF	TGTGCCAGCAGCTGGGCCCAGACCCACGAGCAGTACTTC
NA	TRBV6-2/TRBV6-3	TRBJ2-7	15	few	CASSRTSRLTYEQYF	TGTGCCAGCAGTCGAACCAGCAGATTAACCTACGAGCAGTACTTC
NA	TRBV12-3/TRBV12-4	TRBJ1-1	14	NA	CASTPTLQVPGDFF	TGTGCCAGCACACCTACCTTACAGGTGCCCGGGGATTTCTTT
NA	TRBV12-3/TRBV12-4	TRBJ1-2	14	few	CASRASGEHYGYTF	TGTGCCAGCAGGGCCTCAGGGGAGCACTATGGCTACACCTTC
NA	TRBV20-1	TRBJ2-5	15	NA	CSARDWAGLMETQYF	TGCAGTGCTAGAGATTGGGCAGGGTTGATGGAGACCCAGTACTTC
NA	TRBV29-1	TRBJ1-2	12	NA	CSVASGTYGYTF	TGCAGCGTAGCCAGTGGGACGTATGGCTACACCTTC
TRBD2	TRBV7-8	TRBJ2-1	14	NA	CASRSGGGYNEQFF	TGTGCCAGCAGGAGCGGGGGGGGCTACAATGAGCAGTTCTTC
TRBD1	TRBV29-1	TRBJ1-1	16	few	CSVEDWDRTWNTEAFF	TGCAGCGTTGAAGATTGGGACAGGACTTGGAACACTGAAGCTTTCTTT
NA	TRBV20-1	TRBJ2-7	10	few	CRPGTPEQYF	TGCAGGCCGGGAACCCCCGAGCAGTACTTC
NA	TRBV2	TRBJ1-1	10	NA	CASSDAEAFF	TGTGCCAGCAGTGACGCTGAAGCTTTCTTT
TRBD1	TRBV6-1	TRBJ1-1	14	few	CASTRTGTNTEAFF	TGTGCCAGCACAAGGACAGGGACGAACACTGAAGCTTTCTTT
NA	TRBV4-1	TRBJ1-5	15	few	CASSQVTNSNQPQHF	TGCGCCAGCAGCCAAGTAACTAACAGCAATCAGCCCCAGCATTTT